These 31 T cell receptor beta chains were all obtained from the same sample, sequenced in a study of blood T cell repertoires in COVID-19. TCRdb's table, derived via immunoSEQ multiplex PCR, lists solely in-frame clones and lacks some. Found here are more than 95,000 clones, roughly 90% of them singletons; the top ten hold around 7.7%. The sample was peripheral blood. The receptors shown here come from a human donor in a cohort sampled during active COVID-19.

V gene TRBV11-2 combines with J gene TRBJ2-1; possible D gene TRBD1, 5 bases. Germline V gene data show CDR1 as SGHAT and CDR2 as FQNNGV. V was pared by 2 bases and J by 4 bases, with 18 bases between. This CDR3 has 17 residues. The CDR3, as DNA: TGTGCCAGCAGCTTAAAGGCAGTCGCAGGGCGTTACAATGAGCAGTTCTTC. It encodes CASSLKAVAGRYNEQFF.

The V and J genes are TRBV19 and TRBJ1-2, with D unresolved. CDR1 LNHDA and CDR2 SQIVND come from the germline V gene (reference sequence). The CDR3 has 13 residues. V lost 4 bases, J lost 3 bases, and 9 bases lay in between. The DNA of the CDR3 is TGTGCCAGTAGTACAGGTCAGTACTATGGCTACACCTTC. Translation gives CASSTGQYYGYTF.

The chain carries TRBV6-5 and TRBJ2-7; 8 bases are shared with TRBD1. Germline CDR1 reads MNHEY; CDR2 reads SVGAGI. This CDR3 is 15 amino acids long. Trimming took 7 bases from V and 2 from J; bases not matched to a gene: 10. The CDR3 reads CASTEGQGAPYEQYF. CDR3 in DNA: TGTGCCAGCACCGAGGGGCAGGGGGCCCCCTACGAGCAGTACTTC.

This chain joins TRBV6-5 and TRBJ2-7; D is undetermined. From germline, CDR1 is MNHEY and CDR2 SVGAGI. The V end lost 8 bases, the J end lost 1 base, and 12 bases lay between the germline ends. The CDR3 is 13 residues long. The CDR3, as DNA: TGTGCCAGCTCCGAGGCTAGATCCTACGAGCAGTACTTC. As protein: CASSEARSYEQYF.

V and J are TRBV19 and TRBJ1-1, with D tentatively TRBD1 (6 bases). Germline loops: CDR1 LNHDA, CDR2 SQIVND (reference sequence). Trimming stripped 3 bases from V and 2 bases from J, with 10 bases between. This CDR3 comprises 14 residues. This CDR3 is CASSIGQPNTEAFF. As DNA, the CDR3 is TGTGCCAGTAGTATTGGACAGCCCAACACTGAAGCTTTCTTT.

The chain combines TRBV3-1 (or the pseudogene TRBV3-2) with TRBJ2-1; D is possibly TRBD2 (5 bases). Trimming stripped 4 bases from V and 0 bases from J, with 10 bases between. Germline V lookup: CDR1 LGHDT, CDR2 YNNKEL (reference sequence). This CDR3 contains 15 residues. The CDR3 sequence: CASSRGQSSYNEQFF. CDR3 nucleotides: TGTGCCAGCAGCCGAGGGCAGAGCTCCTACAATGAGCAGTTCTTC.

V is TRBV5-1 and J is TRBJ2-3; TRBD2 matches 10 bases. The CDR3 runs to 17 residues. The J segment lost 4 bases and the V segment lost 4 bases, leaving 12 bases of the junction unmatched. CDR1 and CDR2 (germline): SGHRS, YFSETQ. The chain's CDR3 is CASSLRTSGGGADTQYF. CDR3 DNA sequence: TGCGCCAGCAGCCTCCGGACTAGCGGAGGGGGAGCAGATACGCAGTATTTT. Full variable domain (remainder filled in from reference TRBV5-1 and TRBJ2-3): KAGVTQTPRYLIKTRGQQVTLSCSPISGHRSVSWYQQTPGQGLQFLFEYFSETQRNKGNFPGRFSGRQFSNSRSEMNVSTLELGDSALYLCASSLRTSGGGADTQYFGPGTRLTVL.

This clone has just one count. This chain connects TRBV28 to TRBJ2-3, with a possible D match to TRBD2 (7 bases). The CDR3 runs 16 residues. In germline, CDR1 is MDHEN, CDR2 SYDVKM. The CDR3 sequence is CATRGGGAGVSDTQYF. CDR3 in DNA: TGTGCAACACGAGGGGGAGGGGCAGGGGTGTCAGATACGCAGTATTTT.

The V gene is TRBV30, the J gene TRBJ2-5; 7 bases are a match to TRBD2. V lost 7 bases, J lost 5 bases, and 13 bases stayed unmatched. In germline, CDR1 is GTSNPN, CDR2 SVGIG (reference sequence). The CDR3 loop spans 14 amino acids. CDR3 DNA sequence: TGTGCCTTTAGTGGGGGGGGAACCCAGGAGACCCAGTACTTC. This sequence encodes CAFSGGGTQETQYF.

The CDR3 DNA follows: TGCAGCGGGATTAGACGGGACACAGATACGCAGTATTTT. Translated, it gives CSGIRRDTDTQYF. The chain joins TRBV29-1 to TRBJ2-3, with D possibly matching TRBD2 (5 bases). V was cut by 7 bases and J by 2 bases, with 13 bases left in between. The CDR3 is made up of 13 amino acids. CDR1 and CDR2 (germline): SQVTM, ANQGSEA.

This chain joins TRBV5-5 and TRBJ2-3; tentatively, D is TRBD1 (5 bases). Trimming cost V 0 bases and J 2 bases, with 7 bases left between them. CDR3 size: 14 residues. Looked up from germline, CDR1 is SGHKS and CDR2 is YYEKEE (reference sequence). The CDR3 loop is CASSLVQATDTQYF. CDR3 DNA: TGTGCCAGCAGCTTGGTACAGGCCACAGATACGCAGTATTTT.

The rearrangement uses TRBV19 and TRBJ2-7; D possibly corresponds to TRBD1 (5 bases). The CDR3 contains 14 residues. V lost 3 bases to trimming and J lost 2 bases, with 11 bases between them. Germline assignment: CDR1 LNHDA and CDR2 SQIVND (reference sequence). The CDR3 sequence: CASSIGAQTYEQYF. The DNA of the CDR3 is TGTGCCAGTAGTATTGGGGCCCAAACCTACGAGCAGTACTTC.

This clone has more than one count but fewer than ten. The gene calls are TRBV4-1 and TRBJ2-7, with a tentative D call TRBD2 (6 bases). V lost 0 bases to trimming and J lost 0 bases, with 18 bases between them. Germline assignment: CDR1 MGHRA and CDR2 YSYEKL. This CDR3 comprises 18 residues. Here the CDR3 DNA reads TGCGCCAGCAGCCAAGATCCGCCAGACAGCGGGCGCTCCTACGAGCAGTACTTC. It is translated as CASSQDPPDSGRSYEQYF.

The chain uses TRBV6-6 and TRBJ2-5; 12 bases align to TRBD2. Germline loops: CDR1 MNHNY, CDR2 SVGAGI (reference sequence). The CDR3 has 14 amino acids. V gave up 10 bases and J gave up 5 bases; unmatched junction bases: 8. CDR3 protein: CATRLAGEGETQYF. The CDR3 nucleotides read TGTGCCACCCGACTAGCGGGAGAGGGGGAGACCCAGTACTTC.

This clone was recorded once. The V and J genes are TRBV5-1 and TRBJ2-3, with D maybe TRBD2 (5 bases). Germline V lookup: CDR1 SGHRS, CDR2 YFSETQ. Trimming took off 3 bases at V and 6 bases at J, with 8 bases between the two ends. The CDR3 loop spans 12 amino acids. The CDR3 coding sequence is TGCGCCAGCAGCTCTTCGGGGGATACGCAGTATTTT. It translates to CASSSSGDTQYF.

The chain has TRBV6-5 and TRBJ2-5; 10 bases fit TRBD1. The V and J ends lost 6 bases and 5 bases, in that order; junction bases with no gene match: 6. The CDR3 covers 14 residues. CDR1 and CDR2 from the germline V gene are MNHEY and SVGAGI. The CDR3 coding sequence is TGTGCCAGCAGGCCGACAGGGGGCGTTGAGACCCAGTACTTC. This gives the protein CASRPTGGVETQYF.

The chain uses TRBV24-1 and TRBJ2-2; a possible D gene is TRBD2 (6 bases). Trimming stripped 2 bases from V and 5 bases from J, with 14 bases between. Germline assignment: CDR1 KGHDR and CDR2 SFDVKD. The CDR3 runs to 16 residues. CDR3 nucleotides: TGTGCCACCAGTGATTCCAACAGGAGGGGTACCGGGGAGCTGTTTTTT. Translating it yields CATSDSNRRGTGELFF.

The V call is TRBV28, the J call TRBJ1-1; D is undetermined. CDR3 size: 19 residues. V shed 10 bases and J shed 4 bases, with 34 bases lying between them. Germline loops: CDR1 MDHEN, CDR2 SYDVKM. CDR3: CAITSLGDDGGSWVTEAFF. CDR3 in DNA: TGTGCCATCACGAGTTTAGGAGATGACGGCGGGAGCTGGGTCACTGAAGCTTTCTTT. The complete variable domain, with remaining parts taken from reference TRBV28 and TRBJ1-1, reads DVKVTQSSRYLVKRTGEKVFLECVQDMDHENMFWYRQDPGLGLRLIYFSYDVKMKEKGDIPEGYSVSREKKERFSLILESASTNQTSMYLCAITSLGDDGGSWVTEAFFGQGTRLTVV.

The chain couples TRBV2 to TRBJ1-5; D possibly corresponds to TRBD1 (6 bases). Trimming pared 7 bases from V and 4 bases from J, leaving 8 bases between. Germline V gene sequence: CDR1 SNHLY, CDR2 FYNNEI. The CDR3 spans 12 residues. The DNA of the CDR3 is TGTGCCAGCAATACAGGGAATCAGCCCCAGCATTTT. Translating gives CASNTGNQPQHF.

The J gene is TRBJ1-1, the V gene TRBV19; D gene unclear. Germline loops: CDR1 LNHDA, CDR2 SQIVND (reference sequence). Between the trimmed V and J ends, which lost 5 bases and 4 bases, there was a span of 14 bases. This CDR3 has 14 residues. As DNA, the CDR3 is TGTGCCAGTAGTTTGGAGGGTTGGAGCACTGAAGCTTTCTTT. Amino acids: CASSLEGWSTEAFF.

In DNA form, the CDR3 reads TGTGCCAGCAGTTTCCAGGGGGCGCGGTACGAGCAGTACTTC. Its translation is CASSFQGARYEQYF. V is TRBV28 and J is TRBJ2-7; 8 bases align to TRBD1. The J segment lost 4 bases and the V segment lost 3 bases, leaving 5 bases of the junction unmatched. CDR3 length: 14 residues. Germline V gene sequence: CDR1 MDHEN, CDR2 SYDVKM.

The count of this clone is one. The chain is built from TRBV5-1 and TRBJ1-4; D is unclear. The germline V gene encodes CDR1 SGHRS and CDR2 YFSETQ. The V gene lost 0 bases and the J gene lost 5 bases, with 5 bases spanning the gap. The CDR3 spans 13 residues. Here the CDR3 DNA reads TGCGCCAGCAGCTTGGTTCTGAATGAAAAACTGTTTTTT. Amino acids: CASSLVLNEKLFF.

The rearrangement uses TRBV19 and TRBJ1-3; 11 nucleotides line up with TRBD1. J lost 0 bases, V lost 10 bases, and 5 bases had no gene match. The CDR3 has 15 amino acids. Germline V CDR1 and CDR2: LNHDA, SQIVND (reference sequence). The CDR3, as DNA: TGTGCCACCCGGGACAGGGGGAACTCTGGAAACACCATATATTTT. Translated, it gives CATRDRGNSGNTIYF.

The rearrangement joins TRBV5-1 to TRBJ2-1; no clear D. V was clipped by 1 base and J by 5 bases, with 7 bases between them. Germline CDR1 is SGHRS and CDR2 is YFSETQ. The CDR3 spans 13 residues. Here the CDR3 reads CASSLNRDNEQFF. CDR3 coding DNA: TGCGCCAGCAGCTTGAACAGAGACAATGAGCAGTTCTTC.

V and J are TRBV19 and TRBJ1-5; D not resolved. The V and J ends lost 4 bases and 5 bases respectively, with 15 bases between them. CDR1 LNHDA and CDR2 SQIVND come from the germline V gene (reference sequence). The length of the CDR3 is 15 residues. The CDR3 nucleotides are TGTGCCAGTAGTACCGGGAGAGTCAGAGATCAGCCCCAGCATTTT. Its translation is CASSTGRVRDQPQHF.

The CDR3 region is CASSVGLAGVRWETQYF. The CDR3 nucleotides are TGTGCCAGCAGCGTGGGACTAGCGGGAGTCAGGTGGGAGACCCAGTACTTC. The chain links TRBV9 to TRBJ2-5, with TRBD2 identical over 14 bases. Trimming removed 2 bases from V and 5 bases from J; junction bases left unmatched: 8. CDR1 is SGDLS, CDR2 YYNGEE, per germline. The CDR3 contains 17 residues.

The chain recombines TRBV6-4 with TRBJ2-6; D ambiguous. Germline CDR1 and CDR2: MRHNA and SNTAGT. This CDR3 has 13 residues. Trimming cost V 9 bases and J 2 bases, with 8 bases left between them. CDR3 in DNA: TGTGCCAGTGGGCAACCTGGGGCCAACGTCCTGACTTTC. It translates to CASGQPGANVLTF.

This clone was found once. The chain combines TRBV11-2 with TRBJ2-7, with D possibly being TRBD1 (5 bases). CDR1 and CDR2 from the germline V gene are SGHAT and FQNNGV. The ends were cut back, 5 bases at V and 0 bases at J, with 23 bases in the middle. The CDR3 consists of 18 residues. The CDR3 DNA sequence: TGTGCCAGCAGCCCACCCCACCTGGTAGGGGTAACCTCCTACGAGCAGTACTTC. Its translation: CASSPPHLVGVTSYEQYF.

V is TRBV29-1 and J is TRBJ1-3; no reliable D call. Germline V gene data show CDR1 as SQVTM and CDR2 as ANQGSEA. The V end was cut by 7 bases, the J end by 3 bases, with 10 bases between. The CDR3 has 12 residues. CDR3 nucleotide sequence: TGCAGCGCACGCACAAGTGGAAACACCATATATTTT. Amino acids: CSARTSGNTIYF.

This sequence joins TRBV5-1 and TRBJ2-5, with 13 bases matching TRBD2. The CDR3 covers 16 residues. J gave up 5 bases and V 4 bases, and 8 bases lay outside the gene matches. Germline V gene data show CDR1 as SGHRS and CDR2 as YFSETQ. Written as DNA, the CDR3 is TGCGCCAGCAGCACCCGGACTAGCGGGAGAATGGAGACCCAGTACTTC. Translation: CASSTRTSGRMETQYF.

This chain uses TRBV5-1 with TRBJ1-1; D is ambiguous. The V end lost 0 bases, the J end lost 3 bases, and 9 bases lay between the germline ends. Per the germline V gene, CDR1 is SGHRS and CDR2 is YFSETQ. The CDR3 is made up of 14 amino acids. This chain's CDR3 is CASSLEVRDTEAFF. DNA of the CDR3: TGCGCCAGCAGCTTGGAAGTGAGGGACACTGAAGCTTTCTTT.